These 13 T cell receptor beta chains originate from one sample sequenced in a study of T cells of healthy individuals (dated by TCRdb to 2016 to 2018). The library was obtained by 5' RACE. Sequenced using an Illumina MiSeq. TCRdb reanalyzed the raw reads on its own, using fastp at Q25 for trimming and MiXCR for clone calling, and kept in-frame beta chains. Under each unique CDR3 protein, matching rows form one entry showing the most common genes and DNA. The sample table holds 60,000 to 70,000 distinct CDR3 sequences, of which roughly 15% were seen once. The ten largest clones capture about 4.3% of the sample. The origin of the receptors is a human donor in good health.

This clonotype has just a few counts. The chain has TRBV11-1 and TRBJ1-1; no firm D call. The germline V gene encodes CDR1 SGHAT and CDR2 FQDESV (reference sequence). The CDR3 length is 11 residues. Trimming removed 5 bases at V and 7 bases at J, with 8 bases between. The CDR3 is CASSRRGEAFF. DNA of the CDR3: TGTGCCAGCAGCCGAAGAGGTGAAGCTTTCTTT. Full variable domain (missing parts from reference TRBV11-1 and TRBJ1-1): EAEVAQSPRYKITEKSQAVAFWCDPISGHATLYWYRQILGQGPELLVQFQDESVVDDSQLPKDRFSAERLKGVDSTLKIQPAELGDSAMYLCASSRRGEAFFGQGTRLTVV.

The V and J genes are TRBV12-5 and TRBJ2-1; 13 bases are a match to TRBD2. This CDR3 spans 15 amino acids. The V and J ends lost 5 bases and 5 bases, in that order; junction bases with no gene match: 3. Germline V gives CDR1 LGHNT, CDR2 FRNRAP. CDR3: CASGPGTSGNNEQFF. The CDR3 bases are TGTGCTAGTGGTCCTGGGACTAGCGGGAACAATGAGCAGTTCTTC.

This clonotype was seen a handful of times. The V gene is TRBV20-1, the J gene TRBJ2-5; 12 bases are shared with TRBD2. CDR1 and CDR2 (germline): DFQATT, SNEGSKA (reference sequence). Trimming cost V 3 bases and J 5 bases; bases outside gene matches: 10. The CDR3 is 16 amino acids. The CDR3: CSASLAGGPEGETQYF. CDR3 bases: TGCAGTGCTAGCCTAGCGGGAGGGCCAGAGGGGGAGACCCAGTACTTC.

V usage is TRBV5-5 and J usage is TRBJ2-1; 13 bases match TRBD2. V shed 5 bases and J 7 bases; nucleotides not matched to a gene: 6. This CDR3 is 15 amino acids long. The V gene's germline CDR1 is SGHKS and CDR2 YYEKEE (reference sequence). Here the CDR3 reads CASRHTSGGDNEQFF. CDR3 nucleotides: TGTGCCAGCAGACATACTAGCGGGGGGGATAATGAGCAGTTCTTC.

The table lists this clonotype with many counts. The chain recombines TRBV7-9 with TRBJ1-1; D might be TRBD1 (6 bases). Deletions cut 6 bases from V and 4 bases from J, with 18 bases between. This CDR3 has 15 amino acids. Germline values: CDR1 SEHNR, CDR2 FQNEAQ (reference sequence). CDR3 sequence: CASRQVRQVGTEAFF. Written as DNA, the CDR3 is TGTGCCAGCAGGCAAGTAAGACAGGTCGGCACTGAAGCTTTCTTT.

In this sample, this clonotype is medium-sized. The CDR3 spells CSVETLAGGREQYF. CDR3 nucleotides: TGCAGCGTTGAAACGCTAGCGGGAGGACGAGAGCAGTACTTC. The gene calls are TRBV29-1 and TRBJ2-7; 11 nucleotides agree with TRBD2. Trimming at V came to 2 bases and at J to 7 bases, leaving 7 bases not matched to a gene. Germline V gives CDR1 SQVTM, CDR2 ANQGSEA. The CDR3 length is 14 residues.

The chain uses TRBV10-3 and TRBJ2-6; 9 bases match TRBD1. V shed 7 bases and J 2 bases; nucleotides not matched to a gene: 9. CDR1 is ENHRY, CDR2 SYGVKD, per germline. The CDR3 is 17 amino acids. CDR3 coding DNA: TGTGCCATCACCTCGGGACAGGGAGTAACTGGGGCCAACGTCCTGACTTTC. Amino acids: CAITSGQGVTGANVLTF.

The table lists this clonotype with many counts. V gene TRBV6-2 or TRBV6-3 combines with J gene TRBJ1-2; no reliable D call. This CDR3 spans 15 amino acids. Germline V lookup: CDR1 MNHEY, CDR2 SVGEGT. The germline V and J ends were trimmed by 0 bases and 3 bases, with 11 bases remaining between them. The chain's CDR3 is CASSYSSRRHYGYTF. Here the CDR3 DNA reads TGTGCCAGCAGTTACTCGAGCAGGCGCCACTATGGCTACACCTTC.

A remark on this clonotype: A much larger clone differs from this one at a single base, so this may be a read error. The rearrangement joins TRBV2 to TRBJ1-2; 8 bases align to TRBD1. The CDR3 runs 11 residues. Germline CDR1 is SNHLY and CDR2 is FYNNEI. CDR3 residues: CASGTGYGYNF. The DNA of the CDR3 is TGTGCCAGCGGGACAGGCTATGGCTACAACTTC.

This sequence joins TRBV7-9 and TRBJ1-5; no definite D call. The CDR3 sequence is 14 residues long. Germline assignment: CDR1 SEHNR and CDR2 FQNEAQ (reference sequence). V was pared by 2 bases and J by 5 bases, with 10 bases between. Written as DNA, the CDR3 is TGTGCCAGCAGCTTAATGAGGGCTGATCAGCCCCAGCATTTT. This encodes CASSLMRADQPQHF.

This clonotype has ten or more counts. The chain recombines TRBV3-1 with TRBJ2-3, with 7 bases fitting TRBD1. The CDR3 runs 17 residues. The germline V gene encodes CDR1 LGHDT and CDR2 YNNKEL (reference sequence). Losses at the gene ends were 1 base for V and 5 bases for J; bases not matched to a gene: 12. Written as DNA, the CDR3 is TGTGCCAGCAGCCAAGGCCCGGGACAGACCCTTAGAGATACGCAGTATTTT. Protein: CASSQGPGQTLRDTQYF.

Turning to this clonotype: It may be a read error: a sequence one base away is much more abundant. CDR3 nucleotide sequence: TGTGCCAGCAGCCAAGATCCGGCGGGGGCGCGGGTGCTCGACAATGAGCAGTTCTTC. Protein product: CASSQDPAGARVLDNEQFF. The rearrangement uses TRBV4-2 and TRBJ2-1, with a possible D match to TRBD2 (7 bases). The length of the CDR3 is 19 residues. From germline, CDR1 is LGHNA and CDR2 YNFKEQ. V was clipped by 0 bases and J by 5 bases, with 23 bases between them.

This clonotype was seen repeatedly, ten times or more. The chain links TRBV28 to TRBJ1-3, with D possibly TRBD1 on 6 matching bases. V lost 5 bases, J lost 5 bases, and 10 bases lay in between. CDR1 and CDR2 from the germline V gene are MDHEN and SYDVKM. The CDR3 extends over 13 amino acids. The CDR3 loop is CASSQGSRNTIYF. The CDR3 DNA follows: TGTGCCAGCAGTCAGGGGAGTAGAAACACCATATATTTT.